The entry below describes one T cell receptor beta chain. The sample is drawn from a study of T cell changes during pregnancy in multiple sclerosis. Repertoires were generated with immunoSEQ multiplex PCR, while TCRdb's copy carries only in-frame clones and drops some. The data show around 56,000 clones, 75% to 95% seen once. The V gene lost 4 bases and the J gene lost 4 bases, with 6 bases spanning the gap. CDR3 length equals 12 residues. Germline V lookup: CDR1 ENHRY, CDR2 SYGVKD. This rearrangement joins TRBV10-3 to TRBJ2-3; maybe TRBD1 (5 bases). The receptor's source is a female donor in good health, enrolled as a control in a pregnancy study. The sequencing used peripheral blood, collected in the first trimester of pregnancy. CDR3 nucleotide sequence: TGTGCCATCAGTGCCAGGGCAGATACGCAGTATTTT. Translating gives CAISARADTQYF.